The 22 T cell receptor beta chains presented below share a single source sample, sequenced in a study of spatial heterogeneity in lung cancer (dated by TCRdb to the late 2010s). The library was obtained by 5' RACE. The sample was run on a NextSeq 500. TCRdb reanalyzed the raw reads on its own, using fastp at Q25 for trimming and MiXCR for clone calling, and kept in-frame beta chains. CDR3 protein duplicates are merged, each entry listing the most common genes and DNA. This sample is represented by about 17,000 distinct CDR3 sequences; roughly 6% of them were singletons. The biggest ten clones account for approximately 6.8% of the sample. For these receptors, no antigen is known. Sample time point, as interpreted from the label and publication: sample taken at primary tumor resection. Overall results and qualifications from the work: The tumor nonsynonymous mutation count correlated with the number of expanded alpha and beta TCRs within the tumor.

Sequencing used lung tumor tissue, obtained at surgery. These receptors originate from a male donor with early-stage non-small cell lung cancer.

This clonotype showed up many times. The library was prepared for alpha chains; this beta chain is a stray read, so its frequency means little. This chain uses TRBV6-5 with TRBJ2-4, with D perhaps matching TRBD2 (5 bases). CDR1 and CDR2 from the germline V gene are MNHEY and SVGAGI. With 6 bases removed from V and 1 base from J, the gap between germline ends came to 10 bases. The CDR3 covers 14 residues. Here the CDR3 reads CASSPPGAKNIQYF. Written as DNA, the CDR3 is TGTGCCAGCAGCCCCCCGGGGGCCAAAAACATTCAGTACTTC.

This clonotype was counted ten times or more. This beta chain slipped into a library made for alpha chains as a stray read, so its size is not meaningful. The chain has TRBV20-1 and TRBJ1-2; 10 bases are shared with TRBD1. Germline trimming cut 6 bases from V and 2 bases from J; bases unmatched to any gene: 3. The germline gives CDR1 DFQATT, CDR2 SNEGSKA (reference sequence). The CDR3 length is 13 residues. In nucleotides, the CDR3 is TGCAGTGCGAGGGACAGGGGAAACTATGGCTACACCTTC. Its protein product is CSARDRGNYGYTF.

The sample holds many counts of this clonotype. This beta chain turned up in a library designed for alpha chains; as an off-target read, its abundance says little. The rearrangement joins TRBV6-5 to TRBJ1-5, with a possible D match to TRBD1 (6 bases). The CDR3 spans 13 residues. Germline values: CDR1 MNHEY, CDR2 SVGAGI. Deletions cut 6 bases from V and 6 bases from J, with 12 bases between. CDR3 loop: CASSIQGSQPQHF. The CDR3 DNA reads TGTGCCAGCAGCATACAGGGAAGTCAGCCCCAGCATTTT.

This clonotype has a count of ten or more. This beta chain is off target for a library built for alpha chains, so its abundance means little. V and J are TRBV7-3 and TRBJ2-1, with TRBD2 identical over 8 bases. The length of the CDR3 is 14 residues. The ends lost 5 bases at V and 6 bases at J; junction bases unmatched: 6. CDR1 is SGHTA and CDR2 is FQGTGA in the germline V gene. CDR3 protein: CASSAGLVGNEQFF. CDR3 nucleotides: TGTGCCAGCAGCGCGGGACTAGTAGGCAATGAGCAGTTCTTC.

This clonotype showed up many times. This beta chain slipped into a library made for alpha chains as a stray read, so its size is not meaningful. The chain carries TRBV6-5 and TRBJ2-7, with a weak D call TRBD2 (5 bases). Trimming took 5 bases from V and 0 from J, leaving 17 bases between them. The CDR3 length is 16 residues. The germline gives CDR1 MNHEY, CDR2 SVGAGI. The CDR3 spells CASSREFQWVSYEQYF. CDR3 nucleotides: TGTGCCAGCAGTAGGGAGTTTCAATGGGTCTCCTACGAGCAGTACTTC.

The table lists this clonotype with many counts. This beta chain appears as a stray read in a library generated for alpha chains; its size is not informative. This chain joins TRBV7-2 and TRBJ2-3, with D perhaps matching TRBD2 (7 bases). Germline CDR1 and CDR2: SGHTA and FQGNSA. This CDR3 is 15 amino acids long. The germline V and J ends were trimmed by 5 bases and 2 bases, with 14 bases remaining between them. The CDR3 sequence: CASSPGGLDTDTQYF. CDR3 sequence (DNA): TGTGCCAGCAGCCCGGGGGGCCTCGACACAGATACGCAGTATTTT.

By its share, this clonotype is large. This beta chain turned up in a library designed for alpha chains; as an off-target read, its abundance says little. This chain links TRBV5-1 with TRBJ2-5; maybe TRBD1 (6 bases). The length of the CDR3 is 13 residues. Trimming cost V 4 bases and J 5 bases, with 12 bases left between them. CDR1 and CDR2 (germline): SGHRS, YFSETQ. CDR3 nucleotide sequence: TGCGCCAGCAGCCAGGGGTTTGAGGAGACCCAGTACTTC. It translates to CASSQGFEETQYF.

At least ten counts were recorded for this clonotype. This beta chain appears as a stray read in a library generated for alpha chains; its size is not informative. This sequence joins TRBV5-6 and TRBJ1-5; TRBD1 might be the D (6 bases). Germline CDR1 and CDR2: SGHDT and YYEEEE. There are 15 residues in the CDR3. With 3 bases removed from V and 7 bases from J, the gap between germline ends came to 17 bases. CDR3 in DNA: TGTGCCAGCAGCTCTCCAGGGGAGAAGGGACAGCCCCAGCATTTT. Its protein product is CASSSPGEKGQPQHF.

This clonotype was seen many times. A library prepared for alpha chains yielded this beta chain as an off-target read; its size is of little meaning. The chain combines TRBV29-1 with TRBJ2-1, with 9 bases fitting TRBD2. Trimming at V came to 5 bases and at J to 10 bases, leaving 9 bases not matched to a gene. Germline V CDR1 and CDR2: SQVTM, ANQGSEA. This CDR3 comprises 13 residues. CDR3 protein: CSVRAGGQWEQFF. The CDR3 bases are TGCAGCGTTAGAGCGGGGGGTCAATGGGAGCAGTTCTTC.

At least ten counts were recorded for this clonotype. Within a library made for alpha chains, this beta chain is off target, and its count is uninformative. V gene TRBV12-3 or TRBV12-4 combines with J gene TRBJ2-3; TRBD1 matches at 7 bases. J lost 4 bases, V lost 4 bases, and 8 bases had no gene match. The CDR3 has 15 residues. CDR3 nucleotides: TGTGCCAGCAGTTACCGACAGGGACCGCCAGATACGCAGTATTTT. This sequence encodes CASSYRQGPPDTQYF.

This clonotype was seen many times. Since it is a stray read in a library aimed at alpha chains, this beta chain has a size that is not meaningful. The CDR3 loop is CATPRDRDYEQYF. In nucleotides, the CDR3 is TGTGCCACCCCCCGGGACAGGGACTACGAGCAGTACTTC. V gene TRBV24-1 combines with J gene TRBJ2-7; 9 nucleotides align to TRBD1. Trimming removed 9 bases from V and 3 bases from J; junction bases left unmatched: 5. The CDR3 has 13 residues. The germline V gene has CDR1 KGHDR and CDR2 SFDVKD.

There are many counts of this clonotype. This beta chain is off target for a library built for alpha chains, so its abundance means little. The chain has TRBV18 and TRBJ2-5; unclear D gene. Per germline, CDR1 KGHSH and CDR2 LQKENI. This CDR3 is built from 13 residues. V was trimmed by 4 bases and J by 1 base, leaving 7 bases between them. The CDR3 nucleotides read TGTGCCAGCTCACGAGAGGTCCAAGAGACCCAGTACTTC. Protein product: CASSREVQETQYF. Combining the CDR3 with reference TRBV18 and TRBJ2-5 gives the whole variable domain NAGVMQNPRHLVRRRGQEARLRCSPMKGHSHVYWYRQLPEEGLKFMVYLQKENIIDESGMPKERFSAEFPKEGPSILRIQQVVRGDSAAYFCASSREVQETQYFGPGTRLLVL.

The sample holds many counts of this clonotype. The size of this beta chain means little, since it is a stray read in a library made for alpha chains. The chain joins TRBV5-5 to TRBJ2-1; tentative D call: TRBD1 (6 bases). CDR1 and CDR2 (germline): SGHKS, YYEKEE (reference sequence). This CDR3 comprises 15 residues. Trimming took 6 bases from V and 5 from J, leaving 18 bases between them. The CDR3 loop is CASTPRGTNNNEQFF. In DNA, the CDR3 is TGTGCCAGCACCCCTCGAGGGACAAACAACAATGAGCAGTTCTTC.

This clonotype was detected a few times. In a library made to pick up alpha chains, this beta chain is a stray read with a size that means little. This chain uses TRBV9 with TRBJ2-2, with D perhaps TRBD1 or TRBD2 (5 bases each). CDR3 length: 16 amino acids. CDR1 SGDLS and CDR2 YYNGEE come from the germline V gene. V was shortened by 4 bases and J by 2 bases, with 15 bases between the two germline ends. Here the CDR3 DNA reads TGTGCCAGCAGCCCCGTGGGACCTACTAACACCGGGGAGCTGTTTTTT. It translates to CASSPVGPTNTGELFF.

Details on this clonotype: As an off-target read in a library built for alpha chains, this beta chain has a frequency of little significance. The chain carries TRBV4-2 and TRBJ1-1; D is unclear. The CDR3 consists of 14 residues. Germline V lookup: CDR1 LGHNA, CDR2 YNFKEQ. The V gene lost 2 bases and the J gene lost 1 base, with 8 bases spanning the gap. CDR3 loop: CASSQLPENTEAFF. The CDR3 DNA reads TGTGCCAGCAGCCAATTACCCGAGAACACTGAAGCTTTCTTT.

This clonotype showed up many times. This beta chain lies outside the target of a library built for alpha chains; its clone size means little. The CDR3: CSARDLRQAEETQYF. In nucleotides, the CDR3 is TGCAGTGCTAGAGATTTGAGGCAGGCGGAAGAGACCCAGTACTTC. V and J are TRBV20-1 and TRBJ2-5, with D hard to call. In germline, CDR1 is DFQATT, CDR2 SNEGSKA (reference sequence). The ends were cut back, 0 bases at V and 3 bases at J, with 14 bases in the middle. CDR3 size: 15 residues.

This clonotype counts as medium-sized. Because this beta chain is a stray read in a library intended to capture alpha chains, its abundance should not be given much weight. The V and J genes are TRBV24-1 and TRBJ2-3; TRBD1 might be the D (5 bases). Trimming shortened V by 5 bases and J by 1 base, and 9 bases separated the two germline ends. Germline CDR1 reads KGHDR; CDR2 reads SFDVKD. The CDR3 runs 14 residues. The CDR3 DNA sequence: TGTGCCACCAGTGGGGGCTTCCGCACAGATACGCAGTATTTT. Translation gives CATSGGFRTDTQYF.

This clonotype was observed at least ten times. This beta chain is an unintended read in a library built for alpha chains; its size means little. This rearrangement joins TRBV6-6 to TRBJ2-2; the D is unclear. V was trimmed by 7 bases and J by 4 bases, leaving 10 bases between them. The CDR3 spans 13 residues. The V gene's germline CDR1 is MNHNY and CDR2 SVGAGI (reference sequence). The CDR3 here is CASTLLSTGELFF. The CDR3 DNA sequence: TGTGCCAGCACCCTTCTAAGCACCGGGGAGCTGTTTTTT.

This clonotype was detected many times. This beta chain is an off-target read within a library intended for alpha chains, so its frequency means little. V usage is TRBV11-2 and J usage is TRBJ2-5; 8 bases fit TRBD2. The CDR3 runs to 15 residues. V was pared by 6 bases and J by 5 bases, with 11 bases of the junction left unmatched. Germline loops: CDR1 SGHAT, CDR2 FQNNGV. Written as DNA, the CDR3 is TGTGCCAGCAGGTCCGGGACTAGTGATTTTGAGACCCAGTACTTC. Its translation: CASRSGTSDFETQYF.

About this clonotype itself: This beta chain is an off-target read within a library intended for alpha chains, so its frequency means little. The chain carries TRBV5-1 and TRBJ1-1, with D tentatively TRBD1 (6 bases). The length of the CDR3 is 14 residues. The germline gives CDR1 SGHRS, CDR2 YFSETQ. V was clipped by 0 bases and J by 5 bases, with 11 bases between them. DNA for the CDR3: TGCGCCAGCAGCTTGGCCGCGGGGGCGACTGAAGCTTTCTTT. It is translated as CASSLAAGATEAFF. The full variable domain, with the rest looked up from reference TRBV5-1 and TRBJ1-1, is KAGVTQTPRYLIKTRGQQVTLSCSPISGHRSVSWYQQTPGQGLQFLFEYFSETQRNKGNFPGRFSGRQFSNSRSEMNVSTLELGDSALYLCASSLAAGATEAFFGQGTRLTVV.

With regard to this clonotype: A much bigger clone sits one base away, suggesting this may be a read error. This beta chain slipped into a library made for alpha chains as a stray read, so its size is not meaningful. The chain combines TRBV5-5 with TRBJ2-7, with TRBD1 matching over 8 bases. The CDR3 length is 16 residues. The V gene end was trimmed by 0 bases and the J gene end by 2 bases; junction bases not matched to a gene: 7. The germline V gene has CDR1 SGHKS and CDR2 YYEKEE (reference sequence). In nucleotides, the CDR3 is TGTGCCAGCAGCTTGGCAGGGACAGGATTTACCTACGAGCAGTACTTC. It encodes CASSLAGTGFTYEQYF.

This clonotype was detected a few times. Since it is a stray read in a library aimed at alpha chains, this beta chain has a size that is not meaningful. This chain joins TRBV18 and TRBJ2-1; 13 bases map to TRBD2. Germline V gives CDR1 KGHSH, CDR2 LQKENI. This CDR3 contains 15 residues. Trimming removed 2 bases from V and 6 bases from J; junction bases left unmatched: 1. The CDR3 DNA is TGTGCCAGCTCACCAGGACTAGCGGGAGCCAATGAGCAGTTCTTC. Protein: CASSPGLAGANEQFF.